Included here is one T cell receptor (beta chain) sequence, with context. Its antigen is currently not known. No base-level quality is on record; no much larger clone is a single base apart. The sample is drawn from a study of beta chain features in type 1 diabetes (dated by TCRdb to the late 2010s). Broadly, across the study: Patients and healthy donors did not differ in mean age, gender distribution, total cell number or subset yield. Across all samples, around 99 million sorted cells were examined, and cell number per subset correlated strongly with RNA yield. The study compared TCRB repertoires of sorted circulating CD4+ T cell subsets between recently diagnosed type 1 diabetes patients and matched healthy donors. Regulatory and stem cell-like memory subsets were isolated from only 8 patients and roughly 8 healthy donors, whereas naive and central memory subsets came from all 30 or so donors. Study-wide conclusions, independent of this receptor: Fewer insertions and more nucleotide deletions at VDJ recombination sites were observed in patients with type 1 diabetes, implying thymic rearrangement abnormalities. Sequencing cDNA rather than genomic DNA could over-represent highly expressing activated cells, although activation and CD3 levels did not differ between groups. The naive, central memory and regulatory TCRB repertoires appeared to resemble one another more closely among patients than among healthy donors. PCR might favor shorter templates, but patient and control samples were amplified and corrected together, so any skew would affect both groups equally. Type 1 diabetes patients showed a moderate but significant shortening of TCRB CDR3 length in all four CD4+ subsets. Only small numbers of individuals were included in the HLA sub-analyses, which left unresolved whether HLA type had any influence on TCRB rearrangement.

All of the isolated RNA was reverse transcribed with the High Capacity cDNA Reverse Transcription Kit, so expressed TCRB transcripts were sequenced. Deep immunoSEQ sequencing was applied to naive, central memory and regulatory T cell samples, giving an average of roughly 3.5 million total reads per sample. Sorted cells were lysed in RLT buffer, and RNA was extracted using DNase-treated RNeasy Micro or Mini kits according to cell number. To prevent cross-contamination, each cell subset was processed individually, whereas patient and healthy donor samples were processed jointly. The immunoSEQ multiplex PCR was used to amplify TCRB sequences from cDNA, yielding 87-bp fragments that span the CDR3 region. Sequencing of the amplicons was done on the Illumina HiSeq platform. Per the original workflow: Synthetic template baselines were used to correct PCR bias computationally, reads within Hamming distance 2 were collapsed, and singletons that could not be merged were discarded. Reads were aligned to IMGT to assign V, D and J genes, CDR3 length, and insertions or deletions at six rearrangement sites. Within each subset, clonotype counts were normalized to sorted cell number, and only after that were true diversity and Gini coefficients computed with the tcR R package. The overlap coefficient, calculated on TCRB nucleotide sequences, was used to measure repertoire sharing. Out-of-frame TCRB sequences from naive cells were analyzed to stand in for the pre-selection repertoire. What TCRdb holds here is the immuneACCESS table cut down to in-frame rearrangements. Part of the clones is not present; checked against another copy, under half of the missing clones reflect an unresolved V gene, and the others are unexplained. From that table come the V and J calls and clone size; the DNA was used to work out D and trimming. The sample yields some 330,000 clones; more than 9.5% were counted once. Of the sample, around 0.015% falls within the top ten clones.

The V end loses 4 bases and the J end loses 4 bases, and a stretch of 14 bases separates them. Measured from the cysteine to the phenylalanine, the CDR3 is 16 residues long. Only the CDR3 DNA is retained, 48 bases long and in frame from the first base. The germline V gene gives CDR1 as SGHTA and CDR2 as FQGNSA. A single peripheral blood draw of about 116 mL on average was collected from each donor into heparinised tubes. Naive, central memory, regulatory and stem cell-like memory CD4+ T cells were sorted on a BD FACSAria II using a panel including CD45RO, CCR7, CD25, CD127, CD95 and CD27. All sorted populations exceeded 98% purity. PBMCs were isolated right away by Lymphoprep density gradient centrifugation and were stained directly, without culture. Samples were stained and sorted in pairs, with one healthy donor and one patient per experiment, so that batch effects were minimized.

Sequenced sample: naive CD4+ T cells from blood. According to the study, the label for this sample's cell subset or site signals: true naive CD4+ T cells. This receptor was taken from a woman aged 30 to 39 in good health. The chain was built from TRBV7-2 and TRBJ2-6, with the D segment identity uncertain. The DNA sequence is TGTGCCAGCAGCTCTGTAATGGCAACGGGGGCCAACGTCCTGACTTTC. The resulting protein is CASSSVMATGANVLTF.